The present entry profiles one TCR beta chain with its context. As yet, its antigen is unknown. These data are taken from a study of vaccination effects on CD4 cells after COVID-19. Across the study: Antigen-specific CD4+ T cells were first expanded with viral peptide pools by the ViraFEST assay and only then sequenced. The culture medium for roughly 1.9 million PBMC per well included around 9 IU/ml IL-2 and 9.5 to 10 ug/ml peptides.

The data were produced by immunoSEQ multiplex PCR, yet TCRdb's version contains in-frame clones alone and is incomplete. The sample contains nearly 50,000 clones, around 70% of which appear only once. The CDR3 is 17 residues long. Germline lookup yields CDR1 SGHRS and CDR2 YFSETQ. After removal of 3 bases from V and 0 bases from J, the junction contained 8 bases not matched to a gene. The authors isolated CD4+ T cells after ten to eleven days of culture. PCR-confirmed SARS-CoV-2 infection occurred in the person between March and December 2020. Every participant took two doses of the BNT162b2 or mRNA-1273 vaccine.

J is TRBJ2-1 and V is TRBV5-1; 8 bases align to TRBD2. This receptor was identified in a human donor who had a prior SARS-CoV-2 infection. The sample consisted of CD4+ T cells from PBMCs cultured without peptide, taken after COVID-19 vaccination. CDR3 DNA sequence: TGCGCCAGCAGCTGGTCCTTAGCGGGAACCTCCTACAATGAGCAGTTCTTC. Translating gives CASSWSLAGTSYNEQFF.